A single sample gave rise to the 9 T cell receptor beta chains below, sequenced in a study of shared clonotypes between healthy human individuals. Measured with immunoSEQ multiplex PCR; TCRdb has only the in-frame clones, and not every one. The sample has over a million clones; roughly 80% are singletons. The source material was memory CD4+ T cells sorted from blood. Stated subset: CD45RA-negative fraction. The receptor set was obtained from a young man in good health.

The rearrangement joins TRBV4-1 to TRBJ2-3, with D perhaps TRBD2 (5 bases). Per the germline V gene, CDR1 is MGHRA and CDR2 is YSYEKL. This CDR3 is 15 amino acids long. V was trimmed by 1 base and J by 2 bases, leaving 10 bases between them. The CDR3 DNA follows: TGCGCCAGCAGCCAAGTCAGCGGTTTCACAGATACGCAGTATTTT. Translating gives CASSQVSGFTDTQYF.

The rearrangement joins TRBV5-6 to TRBJ1-3, with TRBD1 as a possible D gene (6 bases). Trimming stripped 4 bases from V and 0 bases from J, with 17 bases between. CDR3 length: 17 residues. Germline V gene sequence: CDR1 SGHDT, CDR2 YYEEEE. This CDR3 reads CASSPRQALYSGNTIYF. The CDR3 nucleotides are TGTGCCAGCAGCCCACGACAGGCCCTCTACTCTGGAAACACCATATATTTT.

The chain couples TRBV28 to TRBJ2-2, with a possible D match to TRBD2 (6 bases). The V end lost 5 bases, the J end lost 5 bases, and 12 bases lay between the germline ends. Germline CDR1 MDHEN, CDR2 SYDVKM. The CDR3 covers 14 residues. In DNA, the CDR3 is TGTGCCAGCAGTCTAGAAGGGAGGACCGGGGAGCTGTTTTTT. Translated: CASSLEGRTGELFF. The full variable domain, with the rest looked up from reference TRBV28 and TRBJ2-2, is DVKVTQSSRYLVKRTGEKVFLECVQDMDHENMFWYRQDPGLGLRLIYFSYDVKMKEKGDIPEGYSVSREKKERFSLILESASTNQTSMYLCASSLEGRTGELFFGEGSRLTVL.

The chain employs TRBV6-1 and TRBJ2-7; TRBD2 agrees at 7 bases. There are 14 residues in the CDR3. Germline lookup yields CDR1 MNHNS and CDR2 SASEGT. The ends lost 4 bases at V and 0 bases at J; junction bases unmatched: 3. The CDR3 DNA is TGTGCCAGCAGTGGCGGGGGAAGCTCCTACGAGCAGTACTTC. It encodes CASSGGGSSYEQYF.

The V gene is TRBV10-3, the J gene TRBJ2-1; weak D call: TRBD2 (6 bases). The CDR3 has 14 amino acids. Germline V lookup: CDR1 ENHRY, CDR2 SYGVKD. V dropped 7 bases and J dropped 6 bases, with 16 bases sitting between them. CDR3 nucleotide sequence: TGTGCCATCAACGGGGGACCATCCGTCAATGAGCAGTTCTTC. Its translation is CAINGGPSVNEQFF.

V gene TRBV2 combines with J gene TRBJ2-5; D ambiguous. The length of the CDR3 is 12 residues. CDR1 and CDR2 (germline): SNHLY, FYNNEI. The V and J ends lost 5 bases and 3 bases respectively, with 7 bases between them. CDR3 sequence reads: CASSYVEETQYF. The DNA of the CDR3 is TGTGCCAGCAGTTATGTAGAAGAGACCCAGTACTTC.

The genes are TRBV27 and TRBJ2-1, with TRBD2 identical over 9 bases. In germline, CDR1 is MNHEY, CDR2 SMNVEV (reference sequence). The CDR3 length is 14 residues. Trimming at V came to 3 bases and at J to 9 bases, leaving 6 bases not matched to a gene. The chain's CDR3 is CASSFGTSYGEQFF. The CDR3 bases are TGTGCCAGCAGTTTCGGGACTAGCTATGGTGAGCAGTTCTTC.

This chain uses TRBV9 with TRBJ2-5, with TRBD2 matching 12 bases. The V segment lost 6 bases and the J segment 2 bases; nucleotides outside the gene matches: 5. This CDR3 spans 15 amino acids. The V gene's germline CDR1 is SGDLS and CDR2 YYNGEE. CDR3 loop: CASTSTSGGQETQYF. CDR3 nucleotide sequence: TGTGCCAGCACCTCGACTAGCGGGGGACAAGAGACCCAGTACTTC.

The chain carries TRBV7-9 and TRBJ1-2, with D unresolved. From germline, CDR1 is SEHNR and CDR2 FQNEAQ (reference sequence). Between the trimmed V and J ends, which lost 7 bases and 3 bases, there was a span of 12 bases. CDR3 length equals 13 residues. This chain's CDR3 is CASIPTEYYGYTF. The DNA of the CDR3 is TGTGCCAGCATTCCGACGGAATACTATGGCTACACCTTC.